This TCR beta chain was captured in a study of OX40 agonist ivuxolimab in advanced cancers. Looking at the study overall: Allowance was made for prior anti-PD-1, anti-PD-L1 or anti-CTLA-4 therapy, and about 40% had some.

Sequenced by immunoSEQ multiplex PCR; TCRdb stores in-frame clones only, minus some. This table has roughly 70,000 clones, 70% to 90% appearing once. Germline assignment: CDR1 SGHRS and CDR2 YFSETQ. This CDR3 has 13 amino acids. Germline trimming cut 4 bases from V and 6 bases from J; bases unmatched to any gene: 5. This clone was observed many times. The V and J genes are TRBV5-1 and TRBJ2-5; 8 positions match TRBD2. The input for sequencing was CD4+ or CD8+ T cells sorted from blood, taken in a trial of the OX40 agonist ivuxolimab. The receptor was isolated from an adult with an advanced solid tumor such as melanoma, head and neck, liver or kidney cancer. CDR3 residues: CASSLGGAQTQYF. The DNA for the CDR3 is TGCGCCAGCAGCCTCGGGGGGGCACAGACCCAGTACTTC.